The next 21 T cell receptor beta chains were all read from a single sample in a study of blood T cell repertoires in COVID-19. Profiled with immunoSEQ multiplex PCR; TCRdb holds only in-frame clones, not every one. Of about 330,000 clones in the sample, around four fifths were seen once. Sequenced: peripheral blood. Every receptor here comes from a woman aged 45 to 65 with acute or convalescent COVID-19.

This chain connects TRBV7-9 to TRBJ2-2; TRBD2 aligns across 11 bases. Germline values: CDR1 SEHNR, CDR2 FQNEAQ (reference sequence). The CDR3 covers 15 residues. V was clipped by 3 bases and J by 7 bases; unmatched bases: 4. CDR3 amino acids: CASSFSGGVSGELFF. The CDR3, as DNA: TGTGCCAGCAGCTTTAGCGGGGGGGTCAGCGGGGAGCTGTTTTTT.

This clone is a singleton in its sample. The chain recombines TRBV2 with TRBJ1-6; D may be TRBD1 (5 bases). The V end lost 8 bases, the J end lost 7 bases, and 15 bases lay between the germline ends. The CDR3 sequence is 14 residues long. From germline, CDR1 is SNHLY and CDR2 FYNNEI. CDR3 in DNA: TGTGCCAGCGGATCAGGGATGGAAAATTCACCCCTCCACTTT. Translating gives CASGSGMENSPLHF.

To note about this clone: Other nucleotide sequences in the sample specify the same CDR3. The chain couples TRBV30 to TRBJ1-1; D uncertain. The germline V gene encodes CDR1 GTSNPN and CDR2 SVGIG (reference sequence). The CDR3 covers 11 residues. The V and J ends lost 8 bases and 1 base respectively, with 8 bases between them. The CDR3 DNA is TGTGCCGGACGGGGGAACACTGAAGCTTTCTTT. Its protein product is CAGRGNTEAFF.

This chain joins TRBV19 and TRBJ2-3; 11 bases line up with TRBD2. The germline gives CDR1 LNHDA, CDR2 SQIVND (reference sequence). Trimming took 7 bases from V and 1 from J; bases not matched to a gene: 4. There are 15 residues in the CDR3. The DNA for the CDR3 is TGTGCCAGTATGACGACTAGCGGGGGCACAGATACGCAGTATTTT. It codes for CASMTTSGGTDTQYF.

The CDR3 loop reads CASSLTGLGYGYTF. DNA for the CDR3: TGTGCCAGCAGCTTAACAGGGCTGGGCTATGGCTACACCTTC. The chain has TRBV7-8 and TRBJ1-2, with D tentatively TRBD1 (6 bases). Trimming removed 2 bases from V and 4 bases from J, with 11 bases in between. The CDR3 runs to 14 residues. Germline values: CDR1 SGHVS, CDR2 FQNEAQ.

The V call is TRBV11-2, the J call TRBJ2-1; the match to TRBD2 covers 11 bases. V lost 6 bases to trimming and J lost 8 bases; unmatched junction nucleotides: 9. The CDR3 runs to 15 residues. CDR1 and CDR2 from the germline V gene are SGHAT and FQNNGV. The CDR3 spells CASRFLAGGGDEQFF. The CDR3 DNA sequence: TGTGCCAGCAGGTTCCTAGCGGGAGGAGGAGATGAGCAGTTCTTC.

The V and J genes are TRBV12-5 and TRBJ2-1; perhaps TRBD2 as D (5 bases). V was clipped by 2 bases and J by 8 bases, with 10 bases between them. The CDR3 extends over 13 amino acids. Germline CDR1 LGHNT, CDR2 FRNRAP. CDR3 sequence (DNA): TGTGCTAGTGGTTTGCCAACCGGGGATGAGCAGTTCTTC. This encodes CASGLPTGDEQFF.

The chain has TRBV2 and TRBJ2-1, with TRBD1 matching over 7 bases. CDR1 is SNHLY, CDR2 FYNNEI, per germline. The CDR3 totals 15 residues. After removal of 7 bases from V and 8 bases from J, the junction contained 14 bases not matched to a gene. CDR3 region: CASTQDRAGIDEQFF. DNA of the CDR3: TGTGCCAGCACTCAAGACAGGGCAGGGATCGATGAGCAGTTCTTC.

With regard to this clone: This sample also contains other DNA sequences that code for the same CDR3. The chain's CDR3 is CSAETGAEAFF. The DNA of the CDR3 is TGCAGTGCAGAGACGGGAGCTGAAGCTTTCTTT. The chain uses TRBV20-1 and TRBJ1-1; D gene unclear. The germline CDR1 and CDR2 sequences are DFQATT and SNEGSKA (reference sequence). The CDR3 spans 11 residues. Deletions cut 6 bases from V and 6 bases from J, with 11 bases between.

The CDR3 protein is CASSFGTNYGYTF. The CDR3 DNA reads as TGTGCCAGCAGCTTTGGCACCAACTATGGCTACACCTTC. This chain connects TRBV7-2 to TRBJ1-2; D is ambiguous. The CDR3 runs 13 residues. V lost 3 bases and J 2 bases, leaving 7 bases between the germline ends. CDR1 and CDR2 (germline): SGHTA, FQGNSA.

Concerning this clone: Distinct nucleotide sequences in the sample also encode this CDR3. V usage is TRBV30 and J usage is TRBJ2-3; D is possibly TRBD2 (6 bases). V was pared by 0 bases and J by 3 bases, with 13 bases between. Germline loops: CDR1 GTSNPN, CDR2 SVGIG (reference sequence). The CDR3 has 15 residues. As DNA, the CDR3 is TGTGCCTGGAGTGTAGGGACTGGTGGGACAGATACGCAGTATTTT. This encodes CAWSVGTGGTDTQYF.

J is TRBJ1-1 and V is TRBV7-9; possible D gene TRBD1, 5 bases. CDR1 and CDR2 (germline): SEHNR, FQNEAQ (reference sequence). Deletions cut 2 bases from V and 11 bases from J, with 15 bases between. The CDR3 length is 13 residues. CDR3 nucleotide sequence: TGTGCCAGCAGCTTAAACAGCGGGGCAAGGGCTTTCTTT. It encodes CASSLNSGARAFF. The variable domain in full, completed from reference TRBV7-9 and TRBJ1-1, reads DTGVSQNPRHKITKRGQNVTFRCDPISEHNRLYWYRQTLGQGPEFLTYFQNEAQLEKSRLLSDRFSAERPKGSFSTLEIQRTEQGDSAMYLCASSLNSGARAFFGQGTRLTVV.

This sequence joins TRBV4-1 and TRBJ1-4; D uncertain. The germline V gene has CDR1 MGHRA and CDR2 YSYEKL. The germline V and J ends were trimmed by 4 bases and 7 bases, with 7 bases remaining between them. This CDR3 comprises 12 residues. CDR3 nucleotides: TGCGCCAGCAGCCCCGAGGCTGAAAAACTGTTTTTT. It encodes CASSPEAEKLFF.

The chain carries TRBV10-3 and TRBJ2-1, with TRBD2 matching over 8 bases. This CDR3 is built from 12 residues. Germline trimming cut 11 bases from V and 8 bases from J; bases unmatched to any gene: 8. Germline CDR1 and CDR2: ENHRY and SYGVKD. The CDR3 here is CAARSGSDEQFF. CDR3 nucleotide sequence: TGTGCCGCCAGGAGCGGGAGCGATGAGCAGTTCTTC.

This chain joins TRBV6-5 and TRBJ2-7; D gene uncertain. V lost 2 bases to trimming and J lost 0 bases, with 5 bases between them. From germline, CDR1 is MNHEY and CDR2 SVGAGI. The CDR3 contains 13 residues. CDR3 sequence: CASSYGPSYEQYF. Here the CDR3 DNA reads TGTGCCAGCAGTTACGGGCCCTCCTACGAGCAGTACTTC.

V is TRBV10-3 and J is TRBJ2-2, with a possible D match to TRBD2 (5 bases). CDR1 is ENHRY and CDR2 is SYGVKD in the germline V gene. The CDR3 loop spans 12 amino acids. The germline V and J ends were trimmed by 6 bases and 6 bases, with 8 bases remaining between them. The CDR3 DNA is TGTGCCATCAGGACGGGGTCCGGGGAGCTGTTTTTT. This encodes CAIRTGSGELFF.

The genes are TRBV3-1 (or the pseudogene TRBV3-2) and TRBJ2-2; tentatively, D is TRBD2 (5 bases). Germline V gene sequence: CDR1 LGHDT, CDR2 YNNKEL (reference sequence). V was trimmed by 2 bases and J by 6 bases, leaving 7 bases between them. The CDR3 consists of 13 residues. CDR3: CASSQRGPGELFF. Written as DNA, the CDR3 is TGTGCCAGCAGCCAAAGAGGGCCCGGGGAGCTGTTTTTT.

This chain links TRBV29-1 with TRBJ2-1; TRBD2 aligns across 14 bases. The CDR3 spans 15 residues. CDR1 SQVTM and CDR2 ANQGSEA come from the germline V gene. Germline trimming cut 2 bases from V and 9 bases from J; bases unmatched to any gene: 6. DNA of the CDR3: TGCAGCGTTGAACAGGGGACTAGCGGGAGTAGTGAGCAGTTCTTC. The encoded protein is CSVEQGTSGSSEQFF.

This rearrangement joins TRBV12-3 or TRBV12-4 to TRBJ1-5; D gene unclear. The CDR3 totals 12 residues. The V gene lost 6 bases and the J gene lost 6 bases, with 9 bases spanning the gap. CDR3 in DNA: TGTGCCAGCAGGATGGGGAGTCAGCCCCAGCATTTT. Its translation is CASRMGSQPQHF.

CDR3 loop: CASSFGGATGELFF. In DNA, the CDR3 is TGTGCCAGCAGCTTCGGAGGGGCCACCGGGGAGCTGTTTTTT. V usage is TRBV7-3 and J usage is TRBJ2-2; a weak D match, TRBD2 (6 bases). CDR3 length equals 14 residues. The V end lost 3 bases, the J end lost 4 bases, and 9 bases lay between the germline ends. CDR1 is SGHTA and CDR2 is FQGTGA in the germline V gene.

The rearrangement uses TRBV27 and TRBJ1-6; D may be TRBD1 (5 bases). The ends were cut back, 4 bases at V and 6 bases at J, with 13 bases in the middle. The CDR3 totals 15 residues. Germline CDR1 is MNHEY and CDR2 is SMNVEV (reference sequence). The CDR3 bases are TGTGCCAGCAGTTCTTCCGACAGAATTAATTCACCCCTCCACTTT. This translates into CASSSSDRINSPLHF.